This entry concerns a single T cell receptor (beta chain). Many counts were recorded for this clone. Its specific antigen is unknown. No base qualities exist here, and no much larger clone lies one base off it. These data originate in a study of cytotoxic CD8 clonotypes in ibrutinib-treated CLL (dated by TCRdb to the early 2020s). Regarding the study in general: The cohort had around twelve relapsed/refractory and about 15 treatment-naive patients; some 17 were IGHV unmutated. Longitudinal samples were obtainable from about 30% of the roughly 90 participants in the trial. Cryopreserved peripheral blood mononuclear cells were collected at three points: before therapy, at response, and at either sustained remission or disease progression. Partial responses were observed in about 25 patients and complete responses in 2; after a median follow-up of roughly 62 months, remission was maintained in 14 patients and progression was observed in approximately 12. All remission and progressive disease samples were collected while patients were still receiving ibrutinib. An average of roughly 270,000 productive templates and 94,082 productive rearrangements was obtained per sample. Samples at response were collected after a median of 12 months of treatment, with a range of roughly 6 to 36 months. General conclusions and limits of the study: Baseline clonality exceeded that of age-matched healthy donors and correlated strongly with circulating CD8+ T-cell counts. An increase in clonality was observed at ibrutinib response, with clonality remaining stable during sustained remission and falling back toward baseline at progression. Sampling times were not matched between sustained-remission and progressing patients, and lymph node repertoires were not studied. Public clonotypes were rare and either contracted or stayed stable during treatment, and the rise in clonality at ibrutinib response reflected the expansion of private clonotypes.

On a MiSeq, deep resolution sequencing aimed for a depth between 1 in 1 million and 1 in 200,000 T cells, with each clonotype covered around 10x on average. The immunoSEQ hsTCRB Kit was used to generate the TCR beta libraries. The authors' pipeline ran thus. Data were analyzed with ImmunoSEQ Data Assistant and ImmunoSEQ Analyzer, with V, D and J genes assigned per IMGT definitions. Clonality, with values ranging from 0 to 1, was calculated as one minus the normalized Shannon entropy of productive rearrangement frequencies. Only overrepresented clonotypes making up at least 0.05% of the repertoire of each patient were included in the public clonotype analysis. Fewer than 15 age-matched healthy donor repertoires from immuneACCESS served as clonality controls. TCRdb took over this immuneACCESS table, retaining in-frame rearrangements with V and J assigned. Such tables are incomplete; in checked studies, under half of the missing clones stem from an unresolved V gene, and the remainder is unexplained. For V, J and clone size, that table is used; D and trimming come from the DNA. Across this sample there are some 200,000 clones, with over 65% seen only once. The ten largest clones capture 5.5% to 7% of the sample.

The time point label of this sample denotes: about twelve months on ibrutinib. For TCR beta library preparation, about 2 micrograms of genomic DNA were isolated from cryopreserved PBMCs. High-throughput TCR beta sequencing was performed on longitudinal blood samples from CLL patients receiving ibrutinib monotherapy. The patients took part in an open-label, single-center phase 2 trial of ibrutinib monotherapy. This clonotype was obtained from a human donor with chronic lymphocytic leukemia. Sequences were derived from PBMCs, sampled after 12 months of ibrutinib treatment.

The bases read TGTGCCAGCAGTGTAACCGGGACAGTTCGCCAAGAGACCCAGTACTTC. Its translation reads: CASSVTGTVRQETQYF. Recombination joined TRBV6-1 with TRBJ2-5, and TRBD1 matches 7 of the central bases. Including cysteine and phenylalanine, the CDR3 has 16 amino acids. Here the CDR3 DNA is all that survives: 48 bases in frame from base 1. V is cut back by 4 bases and J by 1 base, with 9 bases in the junction unmatched. CDR1 is given as MNHNS and CDR2 as SASEGT, both from the germline V gene.